This TCR beta chain is from a study of CD8 T cells in ankylosing spondylitis. This clonotype was observed many times. Its specificity is unknown. V shed 0 bases, J shed 8 bases, and the junction held 7 bases outside the gene matches. Per germline, CDR1 SGHRS and CDR2 YFSETQ. CDR3 size: 15 residues. Study-level findings and limits: A number of the motif variants had already been described in reactive arthritis synovial fluid and blood. Several highly homologous variants made up a TCR beta motif that seemed to typify ankylosing spondylitis blood. CD8+ disease-linked clones were present at relatively low frequencies in blood.

One entry per CDR3 protein results from TCRdb running MiXCR on the 5' RACE reads. The repertoire holds 100,000 to 150,000 distinct CDR3 sequences, with around 7% as singletons. Sequenced: blood, either unsorted or a sorted T cell fraction (not recorded which). The chain couples TRBV5-1 to TRBJ2-1, with 8 bases lining up with TRBD2. The source is a male donor with ankylosing spondylitis or in good health (not recorded which). This CDR3 is CASSLASGSSDEQFF. In DNA, the CDR3 is TGCGCCAGCAGCTTGGCCAGCGGGAGTAGCGATGAGCAGTTCTTC.